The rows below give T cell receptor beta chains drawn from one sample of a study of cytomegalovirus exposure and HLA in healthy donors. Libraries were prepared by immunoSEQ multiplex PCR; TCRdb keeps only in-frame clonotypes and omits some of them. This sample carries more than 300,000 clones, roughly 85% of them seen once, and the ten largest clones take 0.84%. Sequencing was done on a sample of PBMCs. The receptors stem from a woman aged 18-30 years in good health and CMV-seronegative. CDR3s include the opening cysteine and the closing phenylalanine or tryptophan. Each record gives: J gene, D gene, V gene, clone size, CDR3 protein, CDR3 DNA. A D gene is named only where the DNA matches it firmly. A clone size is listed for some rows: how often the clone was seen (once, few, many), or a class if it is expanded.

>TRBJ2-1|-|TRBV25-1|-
CASSDPGEANNEQFF
TGTGCCAGCAGTGACCCGGGAGAAGCCAACAATGAGCAGTTCTTC
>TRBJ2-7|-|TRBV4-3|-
CASSPGLYSYEQYF
TGCGCCAGCAGCCCCGGTCTTTACTCCTACGAGCAGTACTTC
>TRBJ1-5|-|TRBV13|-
CASSLGRGADQPQHF
TGTGCCAGCAGCTTGGGTCGCGGGGCTGATCAGCCCCAGCATTTT
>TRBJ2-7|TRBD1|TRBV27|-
CASSLTGTVKLYEQYF
TGTGCCAGCAGTCTAACCGGGACAGTAAAACTCTACGAGCAGTACTTC
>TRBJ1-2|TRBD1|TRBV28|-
CASSSTGGWNGYTF
TGTGCCAGCAGTTCCACAGGGGGCTGGAACGGCTACACCTTC
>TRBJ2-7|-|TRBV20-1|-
CSAPGAYEQYF
TGCAGTGCCCCGGGAGCATACGAGCAGTACTTC
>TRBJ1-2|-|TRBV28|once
CASSLPTVINYGYTF
TGTGCCAGCAGTCTGCCGACAGTCATTAACTATGGCTACACCTTC
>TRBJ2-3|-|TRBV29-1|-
CSVEGRAHTDTQYF
TGCAGCGTTGAAGGCAGGGCCCACACAGATACGCAGTATTTT
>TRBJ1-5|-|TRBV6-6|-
CASSNSGVNQPQHF
TGTGCCAGCAGCAATTCAGGGGTCAATCAGCCCCAGCATTTT
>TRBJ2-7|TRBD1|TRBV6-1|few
CASSEGGQGWDEQYF
TGTGCCAGCAGTGAAGGAGGACAGGGGTGGGACGAGCAGTACTTC
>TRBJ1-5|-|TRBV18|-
CASSPQGGDQPQHF
TGTGCCAGCTCACCACAGGGGGGGGATCAGCCCCAGCATTTT
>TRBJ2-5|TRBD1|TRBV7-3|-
CASSTDRDETQYF
TGTGCCAGCAGCACGGACAGGGACGAGACCCAGTACTTC
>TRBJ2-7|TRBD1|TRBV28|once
CASSTLGQAPTYEQYF
TGTGCCAGCAGTACACTGGGACAGGCACCAACCTACGAGCAGTACTTC